This passage covers 11 T cell receptor beta chains from one sample sequenced in a study of T-cell reconstitution after alpha-beta-depleted transplantation in children. Unique molecular identifiers were used in preparing the TCRbeta library. TCRdb analysed the PCR reads with MiXCR anew, one entry per CDR3 protein. The profile covers around 580,000 distinct CDR3 sequences, with 25% to 30% appearing a single time and around a third taken by the ten largest. The starting material was PBMCs, obtained before TCRalphabeta/CD19-depleted stem cell transplant. These receptors originate from a boy under three years old with Wiskott-Aldrich syndrome, due to receive a stem cell transplant.

V usage is TRBV28 and J usage is TRBJ2-5; the match to TRBD2 covers 7 bases. J gave up 5 bases and V 6 bases, and 9 bases lay outside the gene matches. This CDR3 region has 14 residues. Germline CDR1 and CDR2: MDHEN and SYDVKM. CDR3 residues: CASRDGGSSETQYF. The CDR3 nucleotides are TGTGCCAGCAGAGATGGCGGGAGCTCTGAGACCCAGTACTTC.

This clonotype came up a few times. The gene calls are TRBV5-1 and TRBJ2-7, with 8 bases fitting TRBD2. The CDR3 spans 14 residues. J gave up 2 bases and V 4 bases, and 5 bases lay outside the gene matches. CDR1 and CDR2 from the germline V gene are SGHRS and YFSETQ. The CDR3 reads CASSPGLVTYEQYF. The CDR3 DNA reads TGCGCCAGCAGCCCGGGACTAGTGACCTACGAGCAGTACTTC.

This clonotype has more than one count but fewer than ten. The chain carries TRBV27 and TRBJ2-4; possible D gene TRBD2, 5 bases. V was clipped by 5 bases and J by 3 bases, with 17 bases between them. Germline-derived CDR1 and CDR2 are MNHEY and SMNVEV (reference sequence). The CDR3 covers 16 residues. The CDR3 coding sequence is TGTGCCAGCAGTGGGATTGCCTCGGGATACAAAAACATTCAGTACTTC. Residues: CASSGIASGYKNIQYF.

This clonotype occurred many times. This chain uses TRBV5-1 with TRBJ2-3; TRBD1 matches at 10 bases. CDR1 is SGHRS and CDR2 is YFSETQ in the germline V gene. The CDR3 is made up of 16 amino acids. The J segment lost 4 bases and the V segment lost 4 bases, leaving 9 bases of the junction unmatched. Written as DNA, the CDR3 is TGCGCCAGCAGCGCAGACAGGGGGCGCAGGGCAGATACGCAGTATTTT. Its protein product is CASSADRGRRADTQYF.

The table lists this clonotype with many counts. This chain connects TRBV12-3 or TRBV12-4 to TRBJ2-7, with D unclear. Trimming took 1 base from V and 5 from J, leaving 3 bases between them. This CDR3 contains 11 residues. The CDR3, as DNA: TGTGCCAGCAGTTTAGGGAACGAGCAGTACTTC. This sequence encodes CASSLGNEQYF.

This clonotype occurred a few times. V and J are TRBV5-6 and TRBJ2-3; 8 positions match TRBD1. V lost 1 base to trimming and J lost 2 bases; unmatched junction nucleotides: 3. In germline, CDR1 is SGHDT, CDR2 YYEEEE. This CDR3 spans 15 amino acids. The CDR3 loop is CASSLWTGITDTQYF. CDR3 nucleotide sequence: TGTGCCAGCAGCTTGTGGACAGGGATCACAGATACGCAGTATTTT. The whole variable domain, filled in from reference TRBV5-6 and TRBJ2-3, reads DAGVTQSPTHLIKTRGQQVTLRCSPKSGHDTVSWYQQALGQGPQFIFQYYEEEERQRGNFPDRFSGHQFPNYSSELNVNALLLGDSALYLCASSLWTGITDTQYFGPGTRLTVL.

This clonotype was counted between two and nine times. The chain links TRBV11-2 to TRBJ2-7; 15 bases line up with TRBD2. The CDR3 sequence is 16 residues long. CDR1 is SGHAT, CDR2 FQNNGV, per germline. After removal of 4 bases from V and 4 bases from J, the junction contained 5 bases not matched to a gene. The CDR3 DNA sequence: TGTGCCAGCAGCTCCCCAGGGACTAGCGGGAGGTACGAGCAGTACTTC. Translation: CASSSPGTSGRYEQYF.

The chain is built from TRBV5-1 and TRBJ2-7, with D perhaps TRBD1 (6 bases). Germline CDR1 reads SGHRS; CDR2 reads YFSETQ. The CDR3 has 14 amino acids. V lost 3 bases and J 2 bases, leaving 12 bases between the germline ends. CDR3 DNA sequence: TGCGCCAGCAGCTCCGACGGGACAACCTACGAGCAGTACTTC. Protein sequence: CASSSDGTTYEQYF. The entire variable domain, with the rest obtained from reference TRBV5-1 and TRBJ2-7, is as follows: KAGVTQTPRYLIKTRGQQVTLSCSPISGHRSVSWYQQTPGQGLQFLFEYFSETQRNKGNFPGRFSGRQFSNSRSEMNVSTLELGDSALYLCASSSDGTTYEQYFGPGTRLTVT.

V and J are TRBV15 and TRBJ2-7; D might be TRBD2 (5 bases). The CDR3 runs 15 residues. Looked up from germline, CDR1 is LNHNV and CDR2 is YYDKDF (reference sequence). Trimming shortened V by 0 bases and J by 4 bases, and 13 bases separated the two germline ends. CDR3 DNA sequence: TGTGCCACCAGCAGAGAAAGGACTCCGCAATACGAGCAGTACTTC. Translated, it gives CATSRERTPQYEQYF.

The chain has TRBV3-1 and TRBJ2-1, with D unresolved. This CDR3 contains 14 residues. V gave up 1 base and J gave up 5 bases, with 9 bases separating them. CDR1 is LGHDT and CDR2 is YNNKEL in the germline V gene (reference sequence). The CDR3 DNA is TGTGCCAGCAGCCAAGGGGGTAGGAACAATGAGCAGTTCTTC. It translates to CASSQGGRNNEQFF.

This chain connects TRBV5-1 to TRBJ1-2; possible D gene TRBD1, 5 bases. The V gene's germline CDR1 is SGHRS and CDR2 YFSETQ. There are 15 residues in the CDR3. Trimming took 0 bases from V and 2 from J, leaving 11 bases between them. The CDR3 region is CASSLGGFDNYGYTF. In DNA form, the CDR3 reads TGCGCCAGCAGCTTGGGGGGGTTCGACAACTATGGCTACACCTTC. Full variable domain (outside the CDR3, taken from reference TRBV5-1 and TRBJ1-2): KAGVTQTPRYLIKTRGQQVTLSCSPISGHRSVSWYQQTPGQGLQFLFEYFSETQRNKGNFPGRFSGRQFSNSRSEMNVSTLELGDSALYLCASSLGGFDNYGYTFGSGTRLTVV.